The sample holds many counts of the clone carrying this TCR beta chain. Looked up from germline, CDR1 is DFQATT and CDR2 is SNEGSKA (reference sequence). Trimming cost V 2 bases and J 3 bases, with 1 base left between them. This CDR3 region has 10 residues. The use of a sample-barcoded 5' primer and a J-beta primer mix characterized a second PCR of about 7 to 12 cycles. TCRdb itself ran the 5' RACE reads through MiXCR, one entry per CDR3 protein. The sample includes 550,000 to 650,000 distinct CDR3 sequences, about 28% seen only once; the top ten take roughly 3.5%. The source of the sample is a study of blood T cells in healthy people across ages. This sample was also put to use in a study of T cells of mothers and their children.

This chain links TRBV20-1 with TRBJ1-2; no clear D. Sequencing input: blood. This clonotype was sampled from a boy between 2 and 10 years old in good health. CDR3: CSARHYGYTF. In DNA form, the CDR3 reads TGCAGTGCTAGACACTATGGCTACACCTTC.